These 5 T cell receptor beta chains were sequenced from one sample in a study of Ad26.COV2.S vaccination and SARS-CoV-2 variants. This table comes from immunoSEQ multiplex PCR, and its TCRdb copy is limited to in-frame clones, with some not included. The repertoire consists of fewer than 150,000 clones, with roughly 85% occurring once and the leading ten covering 5%. The source material was peripheral blood, sampled after recovery from COVID-19. The receptors here all came from a human donor who had recovered from COVID-19.

V is TRBV4-2 and J is TRBJ2-3; 8 nucleotides agree with TRBD2. From germline, CDR1 is LGHNA and CDR2 YNFKEQ. This CDR3 spans 16 amino acids. The V segment lost 1 base and the J segment 2 bases; nucleotides outside the gene matches: 5. The CDR3 coding sequence is TGTGCCAGCAGCCAAGGGCGGGGGGAATACACAGATACGCAGTATTTT. This codes for CASSQGRGEYTDTQYF.

This chain links TRBV12-3 or TRBV12-4 with TRBJ1-2; 9 bases are shared with TRBD1. This CDR3 has 13 amino acids. V lost 6 bases, J lost 8 bases, and 7 bases stayed unmatched. The CDR3 protein is CASRTGTGSGYTF. CDR3 bases: TGTGCCAGCAGGACCGGGACAGGGAGCGGCTACACCTTC.

The genes are TRBV28 and TRBJ1-6, with 9 positions matching TRBD1. The germline gives CDR1 MDHEN, CDR2 SYDVKM. V lost 6 bases to trimming and J lost 9 bases; unmatched junction nucleotides: 9. There are 15 residues in the CDR3. Here the CDR3 reads CASSPRDRELSPLHF. In DNA form, the CDR3 reads TGTGCCAGCAGCCCCCGGGACAGGGAACTTTCACCCCTCCACTTT.

This clone has more than one count but fewer than ten. This chain joins TRBV9 and TRBJ1-5; D is ambiguous. This CDR3 has 14 amino acids. Trimming cost V 3 bases and J 9 bases, with 16 bases left between them. Germline V gives CDR1 SGDLS, CDR2 YYNGEE. CDR3: CASSASAAPWPQHF. CDR3 DNA: TGTGCCAGCAGCGCTTCGGCCGCCCCGTGGCCCCAGCATTTT. The entire variable domain, with the rest obtained from reference TRBV9 and TRBJ1-5, is as follows: DSGVTQTPKHLITATGQRVTLRCSPRSGDLSVYWYQQSLDQGLQFLIQYYNGEERAKGNILERFSAQQFPDLHSELNLSSLELGDSALYFCASSASAAPWPQHFGDGTRLSIL.

The rearrangement uses TRBV6-5 and TRBJ2-2, with D perhaps being TRBD1 or TRBD2 (7 bases each). V shed 8 bases and J shed 8 bases, with 15 bases lying between them. Germline lookup yields CDR1 MNHEY and CDR2 SVGAGI. The CDR3 length is 13 residues. CDR3 coding DNA: TGTGCCAGCCTACAGGGGAGGGGAGGGGAGCTGTTTTTT. It is translated as CASLQGRGGELFF.